This TCR beta chain stems from a study of blood T cell repertoires in COVID-19. Study-wide context: Nucleic acid was either cDNA or gDNA, and it came from T cells, B-cell-depleted T cells, or PBMCs.

CDR1 and CDR2 from the germline V gene are LNHDA and SQIVND (reference sequence). The CDR3 has 19 amino acids. Trimming took 7 bases from V and 1 from J; bases not matched to a gene: 12. In the original processing: Amplification from reference gene primers served as the basis for estimated nucleated cell counts. Profiled with immunoSEQ multiplex PCR; TCRdb holds only in-frame clones, not every one. V, J and clone size are taken as reported in that table, and D and trimming were inferred from the DNA itself. This repertoire shows 70,000 or so clones, about 86% found once; its top ten account for approximately 4.1%.

Sample: peripheral blood. The gene calls are TRBV19 and TRBJ2-1, with 14 bases lining up with TRBD2. The receptor was derived from a man aged 65 to 85 with active COVID-19. CDR3 nucleotides: TGTGCCAGTAACACTTGGGGACTAGCGGGAGTTCGTTCCTACAATGAGCAGTTCTTC. Its protein product is CASNTWGLAGVRSYNEQFF.